The entry below gives a single T cell receptor beta chain sequence along with its context. There is no known antigen for this receptor. One base away there is no much larger clone; base qualities are not given. The data stem from a study of cytomegalovirus exposure and HLA in healthy donors (dated by TCRdb to about 2017). Study-level background: According to a later analysis, one platform produced both the roughly 120 validation repertoires and the 666 repertoires of the first cohort. To predict cytomegalovirus infection status, the study brought together high-throughput TCR immunosequencing, statistical association of individual TCRs with disease status, and machine learning. The study aimed to test whether cataloging public T cell receptors could reveal signatures of past pathogen exposure. Besides the first cohort of around 670 subjects, a separate validation cohort made up of 120 different subjects was used. General conclusions and limits of the study: A later analysis found that TCRs clustered in the first cohort also tended to co-occur in the 110 or so validation repertoires, with 94% of cluster scores above 0. It was suggested by the authors that the approach could potentially be generalized to other disease states and immunological phenotypes. The study listed approximately 150 TCR beta chains as associated with cytomegalovirus. In vitro tests confirmed that a few of the cytomegalovirus-associated TCR beta chains recognize cytomegalovirus antigens. Most TCR sequences were observed very rarely across donors, whereas some public TCRs were present in many individuals. In both the original and validation cohorts, the classifier was reported to diagnose cytomegalovirus status with high specificity and sensitivity. A later analysis lacked HLA typing for the validation cohort, so it scored co-occurrence in that cohort across all 120 or so repertoires.

The germline V gene yields SNHLY for CDR1 and FYNNEI for CDR2. From the cysteine through the phenylalanine, the CDR3 covers 13 amino acids. The DNA shown is the 39-base CDR3, in frame from base 1. Trimming takes 9 bases off V and 6 bases off J; junction bases not matched to a gene: 6. Donors formed part of the validation cohort, which comprised 120 subjects and was distinct from the first cohort of under 850 subjects. Library method: the immunoSEQ multiplex PCR assay. On the study's bioinformatics: To diagnose cytomegalovirus status from the catalog of TCR beta chain sequences, a statistical classification framework was built. The table was pulled from immuneACCESS by TCRdb, which kept in-frame rearrangements only. Such tables lose some clones; where checked, under half of the loss comes from unresolved V genes, and the rest has no known cause. That table gives V, J and clone size, and the DNA gave D and trimming. The sample profile shows roughly 60,000 clones; 90% to 97% of them were found once. The ten largest clones capture about 0.96% of the sample.

The chain uses TRBV2 and TRBJ2-1; TRBD2 agrees with 9 junctional bases. Sequencing input: PBMCs. This sequence was found in a man between 18 and 29 years old in good health and CMV-seronegative. The CDR3 region reads CARSGTSFNEQFF. In nucleotides, the sequence is TGTGCCAGATCCGGGACTAGCTTCAATGAGCAGTTCTTC.